These T cell receptor beta chains were read from a single sample in a study of siplizumab effects on memory and regulatory T cells. TCRdb's copy holds only in-frame clones and misses some; the assay was immunoSEQ multiplex PCR. The table lists fewer than 100,000 clones, 95% of them singletons. The material sequenced was CD8+ T cells sorted from blood. These TCRs come from a human donor in good health. CDR3s leave out the opening cysteine and the closing phenylalanine or tryptophan.

TRBV11-1 ASRGTSGPTDTQY
TRBV13 ASSPSRRIDEQY
TRBV18 ASSGTGARETQY
TRBV2 ATTSGRVQETQY
TRBV27 ASSLVLARSYEQY
TRBV19 ASSISRQGLDQPQH
TRBV9 ASSVNDNEQF
TRBV5-4 ASTFGGDYYGYT
TRBV19 ASSLTGSNNEQF
TRBV5-8 ASSLRFVGYYGYT
TRBV7-2 ASSFFIADASDEQF
TRBV19 ASSSWTEGNEQF
TRBV21-1 ASSKEGVGTGGNLRGNTIY
TRBV27 ASSLGSNQPQH
TRBV5-1 ASSFSGLGNNEQF
TRBV2 ASRWGLARTYEQY
TRBV9 ASSVGSEDSYEQY
TRBV5-5 ASPGGQGLYEQY
TRBV15 ATSPQRGLANNEQF
TRBV5-1 ASSPGGRTGELF
TRBV27 ASSSRVGQGGGTQY
TRBV4-1 ASSQLIGVRNEKLS
TRBV15 ATSTSLYNEQF
TRBV14 ASSQVAVTGTEAF
TRBV6-5 ASSSYDTSTDTQY
TRBV27 ASRGKELPYEQY
TRBV5-1 ASSSGIHNEQF
TRBV25-1 ASSEGWGNGIVKETQY
TRBV11-2 ASSSWGEEYNEQF
TRBV10-1 ASSEGLAGWGEQF
TRBV4-1 ASSNRAYTGELF
TRBV5-8 ASSLSSGRAGETQY
TRBV7-8 ASSILQGALGYT
TRBV27 ASSPLPLRADTQY
TRBV4-1 ASSPGLKLLSNYGYT
TRBV7-9 ASSLGMSSYNEQF
TRBV19 ASSNRDRGRGTEAF
TRBV10-1 ASMTDYTGELF
TRBV7-9 ASSVYQGPHNEKLF
TRBV6-1 ASSELGLAGHQANTGELF